A single sample gave rise to the 26 T cell receptor beta chains below, sequenced in a study of control samples from healthy donors and cancer patients. Clones were sequenced by immunoSEQ multiplex PCR, and TCRdb holds only the in-frame ones, with some missing. The data contain 150,000 or so clones, approximately 93% of them seen just once; the ten biggest clones take up 5.8%. The sample was blood. All receptors come from a young man in good health.

This clone showed up just once. The V call is TRBV7-9, the J call TRBJ2-4, with 10 bases that match TRBD1. With 5 bases clipped from V and 9 bases from J, the junction kept 13 bases outside the gene matches. Germline lookup yields CDR1 SEHNR and CDR2 FQNEAQ (reference sequence). This CDR3 has 16 residues. Written as DNA, the CDR3 is TGTGCCAGCAGCCCAGACAGGGGGCGCTGGGTTGCCATTCAGTACTTC. Protein: CASSPDRGRWVAIQYF.

Here the CDR3 reads CASRQGANGYTF. The CDR3 nucleotides read TGTGCCAGCAGACAGGGAGCAAATGGCTACACCTTC. This chain links TRBV6-1 with TRBJ1-2, with D tentatively TRBD1 (6 bases). Germline V gives CDR1 MNHNS, CDR2 SASEGT. The CDR3 spans 12 residues. V was shortened by 6 bases and J by 6 bases, with 11 bases between the two germline ends.

DNA for the CDR3: TGTGCCAGCAGCCAATGGGCAGAGTACATGAACACTGAAGCTTTCTTT. This translates into CASSQWAEYMNTEAFF. The chain couples TRBV3-1 (or the pseudogene TRBV3-2) to TRBJ1-1; no definite D call. This CDR3 spans 16 amino acids. Germline V gene sequence: CDR1 LGHDT, CDR2 YNNKEL (reference sequence). V shed 2 bases and J shed 0 bases, with 13 bases lying between them.

This sequence joins TRBV5-5 and TRBJ2-1, with D unclear. V lost 4 bases, J lost 5 bases, and 19 bases lay in between. This CDR3 is built from 16 residues. Germline loops: CDR1 SGHKS, CDR2 YYEKEE (reference sequence). In DNA, the CDR3 is TGTGCCAGCAGCCGCCTACCCAACCGGCTTAACAATGAGCAGTTCTTC. This encodes CASSRLPNRLNNEQFF.

The chain has TRBV4-2 and TRBJ1-4; D may be TRBD1 (6 bases). V lost 1 base and J lost 3, with 12 bases in between. Germline assignment: CDR1 LGHNA and CDR2 YNFKEQ. This CDR3 has 16 residues. The CDR3 DNA reads TGTGCCAGCAGCCAAGCTAGGGACACGCCTAATGAAAAACTGTTTTTT. As protein: CASSQARDTPNEKLFF.

This clone was found once. This chain joins TRBV6-5 and TRBJ1-1; unclear D gene. CDR3 length equals 12 residues. Germline V gene lookup returns CDR1 MNHEY and CDR2 SVGAGI. The V gene lost 8 bases and the J gene lost 8 bases, with 15 bases spanning the gap. The CDR3 region has the DNA TGTGCCAGCGGGGTGAATTTTTGGGAAGCTTTCTTT. It codes for CASGVNFWEAFF.

This clone occurred a few times. The rearrangement links TRBV30 to TRBJ2-5, with unresolved D. Germline lookup yields CDR1 GTSNPN and CDR2 SVGIG (reference sequence). There are 13 residues in the CDR3. Deletions cut 0 bases from V and 5 bases from J, with 10 bases between. DNA for the CDR3: TGTGCCTGGAGTGTACTTGTTGGGGAGACCCAGTACTTC. Translated: CAWSVLVGETQYF.

The CDR3 spells CASKLAGVGNTGELFF. CDR3 sequence (DNA): TGTGCCAGCAAACTAGCGGGGGTAGGGAACACCGGGGAGCTGTTTTTT. The chain joins TRBV11-2 to TRBJ2-2; 11 nucleotides align to TRBD2. V trimming: 7 bases; J trimming: 1 base; junction bases outside the gene matches: 5. Germline lookup yields CDR1 SGHAT and CDR2 FQNNGV. The CDR3 spans 16 residues.

This clone has more than one count but fewer than ten. The gene calls are TRBV5-1 and TRBJ1-2, with D unclear. Germline V lookup: CDR1 SGHRS, CDR2 YFSETQ. CDR3 length: 16 amino acids. Trimming pared 2 bases from V and 0 bases from J, leaving 14 bases between. CDR3 nucleotides: TGCGCCAGCAGCTTTACATCTCGGACGACTAACTATGGCTACACCTTC. Its protein is CASSFTSRTTNYGYTF.

This rearrangement joins TRBV27 to TRBJ2-5, with a possible D match to TRBD1 (8 bases). Germline V gives CDR1 MNHEY, CDR2 SMNVEV (reference sequence). Deletions cut 4 bases from V and 5 bases from J, with 20 bases between. CDR3 size: 16 residues. CDR3 sequence reads: CASSYLPAGQEETQYF. The CDR3 bases are TGTGCCAGCAGTTATCTTCCAGCGGGACAGGAGGAGACCCAGTACTTC.

This rearrangement joins TRBV3-1 (or the pseudogene TRBV3-2) to TRBJ2-1; D is unclear. Germline loops: CDR1 LGHDT, CDR2 YNNKEL (reference sequence). V lost 6 bases to trimming and J lost 3 bases, with 9 bases between them. This CDR3 has 13 residues. The CDR3 nucleotides are TGTGCCAGCAGTCAAAGCCTCTACAATGAGCAGTTCTTC. This sequence encodes CASSQSLYNEQFF.

This sequence joins TRBV11-2 and TRBJ1-4; the D is unclear. V was cut by 0 bases and J by 7 bases, with 9 bases left in between. Germline V lookup: CDR1 SGHAT, CDR2 FQNNGV. This CDR3 comprises 14 residues. The CDR3 nucleotides read TGTGCCAGCAGCTTAGATCTCGGGAGTGAAAAACTGTTTTTT. This codes for CASSLDLGSEKLFF.

The chain carries TRBV6-5 and TRBJ1-2; D might be TRBD1 (5 bases). This CDR3 is 14 amino acids long. V lost 5 bases to trimming and J lost 0 bases, with 10 bases between them. Germline values: CDR1 MNHEY, CDR2 SVGAGI. DNA for the CDR3: TGTGCCAGCAGTAGGGACGTAGCTAACTATGGCTACACCTTC. Its translation is CASSRDVANYGYTF.

The chain carries TRBV2 and TRBJ1-2, with a possible D match to TRBD1 (5 bases). This CDR3 has 13 residues. The germline gives CDR1 SNHLY, CDR2 FYNNEI. V lost 7 bases and J lost 1, with 10 bases in between. This CDR3 reads CASTRGLNYGYTF. The CDR3 DNA sequence: TGTGCCAGCACGAGGGGCCTTAACTATGGCTACACCTTC.

This chain connects TRBV13 to TRBJ2-7; 7 nucleotides align to TRBD1. This CDR3 has 14 amino acids. Germline V gene lookup returns CDR1 PRHDT and CDR2 FYEKMQ (reference sequence). Losses at the gene ends were 4 bases for V and 2 bases for J; bases not matched to a gene: 5. The CDR3 protein is CASSSPGQTYEQYF. The CDR3 DNA reads as TGTGCCAGCAGCTCGCCGGGACAGACCTACGAGCAGTACTTC.

This chain links TRBV5-6 with TRBJ2-1; D is ambiguous. The CDR3 runs 14 residues. Per germline, CDR1 SGHDT and CDR2 YYEEEE. Trimming shortened V by 7 bases and J by 2 bases, and 13 bases separated the two germline ends. This CDR3 is CASRQTETYNEQFF. In DNA form, the CDR3 reads TGTGCCAGCCGTCAGACGGAGACCTACAATGAGCAGTTCTTC.

This clone was found a few times. The rearrangement joins TRBV4-2 to TRBJ1-1, with TRBD1 matching over 8 bases. Germline V gene lookup returns CDR1 LGHNA and CDR2 YNFKEQ. This CDR3 spans 15 amino acids. The junction had 5 bases not matched to a gene; V was cut back by 0 bases and J by 5 bases. CDR3 amino acids: CASSQDMRQGTEAFF. DNA for the CDR3: TGTGCCAGCAGCCAAGATATGAGACAGGGGACTGAAGCTTTCTTT.

The chain recombines TRBV4-1 with TRBJ2-2; 7 nucleotides agree with TRBD1. The V gene's germline CDR1 is MGHRA and CDR2 YSYEKL. Losses at the gene ends were 5 bases for V and 4 bases for J; bases not matched to a gene: 7. The CDR3 covers 15 residues. The DNA of the CDR3 is TGCGCCAGCAGCTACCGGGACAGAGCCACCGGGGAGCTGTTTTTT. Its protein is CASSYRDRATGELFF.

The rearrangement links TRBV11-2 to TRBJ2-5, with D maybe TRBD2 (5 bases). CDR3 size: 13 residues. V was clipped by 5 bases and J by 2 bases, with 9 bases between them. Looked up from germline, CDR1 is SGHAT and CDR2 is FQNNGV. In DNA, the CDR3 is TGTGCCAGCAGCCGCGGGCGACAAGAGACCCAGTACTTC. This codes for CASSRGRQETQYF.

V gene TRBV4-3 combines with J gene TRBJ1-2; the match to TRBD1 covers 11 bases. V shed 1 base, J shed 2 bases, and the junction held 6 bases outside the gene matches. The CDR3 totals 17 residues. Per the germline V gene, CDR1 is LGHNA and CDR2 is YSLEER. This CDR3 reads CASSQAYRDRGNYGYTF. Here the CDR3 DNA reads TGCGCCAGCAGCCAAGCTTACCGGGACAGGGGGAACTATGGCTACACCTTC.

J is TRBJ2-3 and V is TRBV6-1; D remains ambiguous. The CDR3 extends over 14 amino acids. V lost 2 bases and J lost 2, with 8 bases in between. Germline lookup yields CDR1 MNHNS and CDR2 SASEGT. The CDR3 sequence: CASSEIGDTDTQYF. DNA of the CDR3: TGTGCCAGCAGTGAAATTGGGGACACAGATACGCAGTATTTT.

This chain connects TRBV5-1 to TRBJ2-7; D might be TRBD2 (5 bases). The CDR3 is 14 amino acids. Trimming took off 5 bases at V and 0 bases at J, with 12 bases between the two ends. CDR1 and CDR2 (germline): SGHRS, YFSETQ. In DNA form, the CDR3 reads TGCGCCAGCAGGGCCGGGGATAGCTCCTACGAGCAGTACTTC. The encoded protein is CASRAGDSSYEQYF. The whole variable domain, remainder taken from reference TRBV5-1 and TRBJ2-7, is KAGVTQTPRYLIKTRGQQVTLSCSPISGHRSVSWYQQTPGQGLQFLFEYFSETQRNKGNFPGRFSGRQFSNSRSEMNVSTLELGDSALYLCASRAGDSSYEQYFGPGTRLTVT.

This clone was recorded a few times. The gene calls are TRBV19 and TRBJ2-5, with D unresolved. Germline-derived CDR1 and CDR2 are LNHDA and SQIVND (reference sequence). V lost 5 bases to trimming and J lost 1 base, with 8 bases between them. This CDR3 is built from 13 residues. The CDR3 reads CASSPTLQETQYF. In DNA, the CDR3 is TGTGCCAGTAGTCCCACACTCCAAGAGACCCAGTACTTC.

The gene calls are TRBV25-1 and TRBJ2-7; the D call may be TRBD1 or TRBD2 (5 bases each). CDR1 MGHDK and CDR2 SYGVNS come from the germline V gene. V dropped 7 bases and J dropped 3 bases, with 16 bases sitting between them. This CDR3 has 14 residues. The CDR3 sequence: CASKQGEGLYEQYF. CDR3 nucleotides: TGTGCCAGCAAGCAGGGTGAGGGCCTCTACGAGCAGTACTTC.

V usage is TRBV19 and J usage is TRBJ2-7, with D hard to call. The CDR3 covers 13 residues. Germline CDR1 reads LNHDA; CDR2 reads SQIVND (reference sequence). V dropped 5 bases and J dropped 4 bases, with 12 bases sitting between them. The CDR3 bases are TGTGCCAGTAGTGTGCAGCAGCAGTACGAGCAGTACTTC. Its translation is CASSVQQQYEQYF. Full variable domain (remainder filled in from reference TRBV19 and TRBJ2-7): DGGITQSPKYLFRKEGQNVTLSCEQNLNHDAMYWYRQDPGQGLRLIYYSQIVNDFQKGDIAEGYSVSREKKESFPLTVTSAQKNPTAFYLCASSVQQQYEQYFGPGTRLTVT.

The rearrangement uses TRBV5-8 and TRBJ1-5; no definite D call. The CDR3 runs 13 residues. The germline gives CDR1 SGHTS, CDR2 YDEGEE. V was shortened by 0 bases and J by 9 bases, with 10 bases between the two germline ends. The CDR3 protein is CASSLGTGWPQHF. The CDR3 DNA reads as TGTGCCAGCAGCTTGGGGACCGGATGGCCCCAGCATTTT.